This T cell receptor beta chain is from a study of early stage breast cancer tumors. General study results and limits: Commonly generated sequences made up most enriched TCRB sequences shared between patients. Functional markers like CD4, CD8 and FOXP3 were missed in bulk sequencing.

Method: immunoSEQ multiplex PCR; TCRdb's copy keeps in-frame clones and lacks some. Altogether 23,000 or so clones are present, roughly 64% being singletons, with the ten largest covering around 10%. The V end lost 3 bases, the J end lost 4 bases, and 9 bases lay between the germline ends. CDR3 size: 12 residues. Looked up from germline, CDR1 is SQVTM and CDR2 is ANQGSEA. To note about this clone: What it recognizes is unknown.

The chain couples TRBV29-1 to TRBJ2-5; D unclear. The material sequenced was breast tumor tissue. This clonotype originated in a person in their sixties with breast cancer. DNA for the CDR3: TGCAGCGTTGAGGCAGGCCCAGAGACCCAGTACTTC. Its translation: CSVEAGPETQYF.